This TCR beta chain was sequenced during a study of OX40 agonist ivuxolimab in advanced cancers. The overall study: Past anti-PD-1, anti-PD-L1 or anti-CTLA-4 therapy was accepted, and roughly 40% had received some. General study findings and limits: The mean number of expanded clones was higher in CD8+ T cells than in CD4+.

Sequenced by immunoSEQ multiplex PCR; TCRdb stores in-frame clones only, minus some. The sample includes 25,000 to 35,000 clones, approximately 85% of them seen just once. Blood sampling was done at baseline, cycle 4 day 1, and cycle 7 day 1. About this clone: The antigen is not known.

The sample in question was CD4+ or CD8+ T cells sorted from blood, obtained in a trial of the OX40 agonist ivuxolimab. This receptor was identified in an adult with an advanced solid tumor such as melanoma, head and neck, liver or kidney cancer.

Written as DNA, the CDR3 is TGTGCCAGCAGTTTATCTGTAGGGCGGGGGGGTACCTACAATGAGCAGTTCTTC. This gives the protein CASSLSVGRGGTYNEQFF. The chain carries TRBV27 and TRBJ2-1; 9 bases line up with TRBD2. The CDR3 contains 18 residues. Losses at the gene ends were 0 bases for V and 2 bases for J; bases not matched to a gene: 8. Germline loops: CDR1 MNHEY, CDR2 SMNVEV (reference sequence).